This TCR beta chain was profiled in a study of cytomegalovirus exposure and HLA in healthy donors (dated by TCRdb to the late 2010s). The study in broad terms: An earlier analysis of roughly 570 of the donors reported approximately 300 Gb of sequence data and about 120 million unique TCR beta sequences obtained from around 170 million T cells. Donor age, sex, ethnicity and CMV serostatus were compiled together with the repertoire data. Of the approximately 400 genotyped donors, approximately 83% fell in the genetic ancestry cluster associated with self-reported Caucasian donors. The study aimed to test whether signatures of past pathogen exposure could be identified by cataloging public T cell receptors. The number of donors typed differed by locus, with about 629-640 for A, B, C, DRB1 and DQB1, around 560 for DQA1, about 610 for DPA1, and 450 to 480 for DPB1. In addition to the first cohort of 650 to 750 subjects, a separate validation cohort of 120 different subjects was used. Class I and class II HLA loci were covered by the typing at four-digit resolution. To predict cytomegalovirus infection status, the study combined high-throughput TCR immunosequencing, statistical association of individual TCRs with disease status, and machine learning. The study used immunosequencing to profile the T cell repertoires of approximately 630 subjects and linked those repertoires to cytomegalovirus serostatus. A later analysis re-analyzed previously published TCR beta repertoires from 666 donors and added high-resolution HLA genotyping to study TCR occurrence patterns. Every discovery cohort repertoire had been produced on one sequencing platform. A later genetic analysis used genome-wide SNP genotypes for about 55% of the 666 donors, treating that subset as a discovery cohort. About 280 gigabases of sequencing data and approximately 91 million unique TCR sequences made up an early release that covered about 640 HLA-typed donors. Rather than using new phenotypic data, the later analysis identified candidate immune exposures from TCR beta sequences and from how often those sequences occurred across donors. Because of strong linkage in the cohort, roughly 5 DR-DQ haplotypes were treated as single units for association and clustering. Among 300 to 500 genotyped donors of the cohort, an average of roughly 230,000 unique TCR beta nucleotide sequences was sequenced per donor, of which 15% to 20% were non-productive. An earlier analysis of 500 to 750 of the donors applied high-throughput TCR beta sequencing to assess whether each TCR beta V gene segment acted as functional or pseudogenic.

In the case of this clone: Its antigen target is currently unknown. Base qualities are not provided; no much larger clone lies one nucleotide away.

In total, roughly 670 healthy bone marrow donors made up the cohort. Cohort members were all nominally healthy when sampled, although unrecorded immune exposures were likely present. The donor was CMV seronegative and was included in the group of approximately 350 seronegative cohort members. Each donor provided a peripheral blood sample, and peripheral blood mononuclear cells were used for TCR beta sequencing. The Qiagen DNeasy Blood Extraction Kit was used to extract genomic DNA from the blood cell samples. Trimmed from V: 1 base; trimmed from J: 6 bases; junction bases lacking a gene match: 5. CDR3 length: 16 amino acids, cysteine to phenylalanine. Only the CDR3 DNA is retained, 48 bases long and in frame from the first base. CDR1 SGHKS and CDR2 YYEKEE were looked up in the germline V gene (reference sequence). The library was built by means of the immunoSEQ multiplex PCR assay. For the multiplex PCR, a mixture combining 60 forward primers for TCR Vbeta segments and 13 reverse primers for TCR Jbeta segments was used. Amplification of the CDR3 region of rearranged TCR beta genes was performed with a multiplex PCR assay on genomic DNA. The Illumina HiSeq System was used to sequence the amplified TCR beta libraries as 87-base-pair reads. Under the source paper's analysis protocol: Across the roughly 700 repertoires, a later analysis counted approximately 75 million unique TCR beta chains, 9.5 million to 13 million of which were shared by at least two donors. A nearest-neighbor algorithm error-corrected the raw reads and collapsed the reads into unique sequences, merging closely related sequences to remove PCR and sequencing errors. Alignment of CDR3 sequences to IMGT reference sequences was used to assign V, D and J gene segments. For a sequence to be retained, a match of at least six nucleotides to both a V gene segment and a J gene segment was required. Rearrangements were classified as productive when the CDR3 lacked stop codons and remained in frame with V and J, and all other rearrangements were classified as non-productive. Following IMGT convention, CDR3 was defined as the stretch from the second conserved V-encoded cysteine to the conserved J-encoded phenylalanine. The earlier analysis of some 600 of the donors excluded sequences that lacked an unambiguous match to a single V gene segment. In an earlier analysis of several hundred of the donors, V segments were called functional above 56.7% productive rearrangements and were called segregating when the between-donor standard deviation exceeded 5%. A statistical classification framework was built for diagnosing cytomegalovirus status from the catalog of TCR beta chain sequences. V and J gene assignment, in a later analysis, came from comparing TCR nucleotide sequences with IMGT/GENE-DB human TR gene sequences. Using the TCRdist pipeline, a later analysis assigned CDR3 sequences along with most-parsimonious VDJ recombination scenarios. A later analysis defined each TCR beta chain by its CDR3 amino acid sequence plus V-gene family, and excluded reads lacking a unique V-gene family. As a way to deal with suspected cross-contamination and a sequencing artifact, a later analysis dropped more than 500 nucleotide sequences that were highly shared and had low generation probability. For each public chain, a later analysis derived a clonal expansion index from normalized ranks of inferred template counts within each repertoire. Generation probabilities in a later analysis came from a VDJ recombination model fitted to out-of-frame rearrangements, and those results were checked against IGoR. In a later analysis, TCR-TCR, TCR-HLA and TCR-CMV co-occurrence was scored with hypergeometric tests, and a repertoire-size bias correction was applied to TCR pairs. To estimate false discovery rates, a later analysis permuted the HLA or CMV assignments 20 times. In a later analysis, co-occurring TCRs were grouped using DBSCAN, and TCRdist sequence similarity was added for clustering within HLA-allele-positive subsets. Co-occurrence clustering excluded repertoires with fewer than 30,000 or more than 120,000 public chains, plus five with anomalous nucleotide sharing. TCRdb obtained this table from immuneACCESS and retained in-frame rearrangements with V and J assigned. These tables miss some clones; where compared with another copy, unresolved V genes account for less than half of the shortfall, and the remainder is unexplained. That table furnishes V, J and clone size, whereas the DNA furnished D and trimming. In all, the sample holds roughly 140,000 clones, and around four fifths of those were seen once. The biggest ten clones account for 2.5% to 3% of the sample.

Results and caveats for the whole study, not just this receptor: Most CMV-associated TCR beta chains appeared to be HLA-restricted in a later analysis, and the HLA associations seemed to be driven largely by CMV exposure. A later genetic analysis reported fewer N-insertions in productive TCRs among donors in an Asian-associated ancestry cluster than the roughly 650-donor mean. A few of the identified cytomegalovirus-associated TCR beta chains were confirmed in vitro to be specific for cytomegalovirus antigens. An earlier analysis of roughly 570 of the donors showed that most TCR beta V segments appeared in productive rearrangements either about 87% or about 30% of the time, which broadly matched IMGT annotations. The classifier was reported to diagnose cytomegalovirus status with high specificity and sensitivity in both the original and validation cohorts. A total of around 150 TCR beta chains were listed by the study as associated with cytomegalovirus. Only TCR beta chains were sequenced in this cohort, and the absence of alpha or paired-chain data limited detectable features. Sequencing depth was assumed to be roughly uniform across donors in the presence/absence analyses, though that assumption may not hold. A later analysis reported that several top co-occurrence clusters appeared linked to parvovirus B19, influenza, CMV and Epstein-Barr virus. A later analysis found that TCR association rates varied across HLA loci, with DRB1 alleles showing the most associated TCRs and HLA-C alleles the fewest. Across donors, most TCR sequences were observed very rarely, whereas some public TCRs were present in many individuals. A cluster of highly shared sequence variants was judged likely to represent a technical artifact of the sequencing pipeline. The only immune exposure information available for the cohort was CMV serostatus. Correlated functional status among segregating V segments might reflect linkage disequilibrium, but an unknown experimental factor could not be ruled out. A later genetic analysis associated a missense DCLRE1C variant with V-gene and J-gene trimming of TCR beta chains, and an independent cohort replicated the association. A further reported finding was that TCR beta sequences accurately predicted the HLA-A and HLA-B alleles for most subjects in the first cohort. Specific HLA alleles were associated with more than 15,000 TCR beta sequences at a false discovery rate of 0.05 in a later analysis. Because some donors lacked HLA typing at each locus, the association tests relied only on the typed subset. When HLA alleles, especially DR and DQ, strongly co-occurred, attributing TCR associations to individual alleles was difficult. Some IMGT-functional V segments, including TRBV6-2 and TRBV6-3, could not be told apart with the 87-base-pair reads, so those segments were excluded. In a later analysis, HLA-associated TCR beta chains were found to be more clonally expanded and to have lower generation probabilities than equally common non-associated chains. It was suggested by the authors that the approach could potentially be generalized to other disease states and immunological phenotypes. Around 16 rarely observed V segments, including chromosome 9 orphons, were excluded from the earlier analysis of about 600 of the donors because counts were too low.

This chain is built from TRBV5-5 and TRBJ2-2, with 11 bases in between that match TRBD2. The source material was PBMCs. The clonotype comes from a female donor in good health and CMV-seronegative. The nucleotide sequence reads TGTGCCAGCAGCTTGACTAGCGGGAGTAACCCCGGGGAGCTGTTTTTT. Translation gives CASSLTSGSNPGELFF.